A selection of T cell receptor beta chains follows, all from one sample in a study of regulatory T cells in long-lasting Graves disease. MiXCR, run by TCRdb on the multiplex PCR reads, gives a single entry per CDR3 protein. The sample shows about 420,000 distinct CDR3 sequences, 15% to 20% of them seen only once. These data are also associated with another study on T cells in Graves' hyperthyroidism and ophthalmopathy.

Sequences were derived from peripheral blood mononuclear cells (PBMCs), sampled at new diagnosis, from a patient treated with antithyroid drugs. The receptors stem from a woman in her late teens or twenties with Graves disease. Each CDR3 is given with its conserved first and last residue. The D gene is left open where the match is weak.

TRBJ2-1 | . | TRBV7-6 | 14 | CASSLLKSINEQFF
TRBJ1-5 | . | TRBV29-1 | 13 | CSVAQGSIQPQHF
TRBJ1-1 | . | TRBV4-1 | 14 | CASSDSSLNTEAFF
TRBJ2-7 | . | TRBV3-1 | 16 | CASSQVKGIAAYEQYF
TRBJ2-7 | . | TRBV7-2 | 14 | CASSLVGGNYEQYF
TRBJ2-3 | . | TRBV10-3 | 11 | CAISDGDTQYF
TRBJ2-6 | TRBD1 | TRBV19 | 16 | CASSTRGGAGANVLTF
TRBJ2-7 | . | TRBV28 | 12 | CASRSSRGGSYF
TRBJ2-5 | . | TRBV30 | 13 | CAWSVTVQETQYF
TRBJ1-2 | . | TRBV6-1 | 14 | CASSEKVAAYGYTF
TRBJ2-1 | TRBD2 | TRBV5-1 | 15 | CASMLAGVGDNEQFF
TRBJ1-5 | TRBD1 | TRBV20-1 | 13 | CSASLTGEQPQHF
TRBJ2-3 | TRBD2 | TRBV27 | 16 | CASSYGTSGSTDTQYF
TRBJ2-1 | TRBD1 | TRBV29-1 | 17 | CSVPGTLTGSSYNEQFF
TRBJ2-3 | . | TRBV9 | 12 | CASSVYTDTQYF
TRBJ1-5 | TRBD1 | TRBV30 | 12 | CAWGDRGQPQHF
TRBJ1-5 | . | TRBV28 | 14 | CASSFPGKGQPQHF
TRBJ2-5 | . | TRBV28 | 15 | CASSLRALRQETQYF
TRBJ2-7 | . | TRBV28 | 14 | CASSLESEIYEQYF
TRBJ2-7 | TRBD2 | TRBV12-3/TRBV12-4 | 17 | CASSPGSGRALSYEQYF
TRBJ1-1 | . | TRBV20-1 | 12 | CSATKGVAEAFF
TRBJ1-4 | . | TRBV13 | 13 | CASSDSQNEKLFF
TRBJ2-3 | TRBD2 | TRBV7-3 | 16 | CASSLTGLAGADTQYF
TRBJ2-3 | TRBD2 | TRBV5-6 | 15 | CASNPPGTIGDTQYF
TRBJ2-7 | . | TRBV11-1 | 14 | CASSLDGPQYEQYF
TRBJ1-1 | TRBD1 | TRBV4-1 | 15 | CASSLDRGGTTEAFF
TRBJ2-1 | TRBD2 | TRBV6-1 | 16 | CASRFSGSHLNNEQFF
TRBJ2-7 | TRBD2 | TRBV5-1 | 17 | CASSIGLAGGLSYEQYF
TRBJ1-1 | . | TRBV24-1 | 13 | CATRGLKNTEAFF
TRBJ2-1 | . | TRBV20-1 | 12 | CSARWEFNEQFF
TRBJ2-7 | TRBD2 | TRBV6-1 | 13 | CASSGTRPYEQYF
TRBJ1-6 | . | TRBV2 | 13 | CASTDDYNSPLHF
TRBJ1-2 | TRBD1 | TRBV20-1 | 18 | CSARDRWSRTGDSYGYTF
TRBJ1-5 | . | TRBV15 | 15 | CATSRQQGNGGPQHF
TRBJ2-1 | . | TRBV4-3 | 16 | CASSPGISVGYNEQFF
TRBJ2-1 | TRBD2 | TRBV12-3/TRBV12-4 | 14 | CASSFSLAANEQFF
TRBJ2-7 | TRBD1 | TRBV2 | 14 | CASSYAGQGYEQYF
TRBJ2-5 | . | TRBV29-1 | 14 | CSVQFLRVPETQYF
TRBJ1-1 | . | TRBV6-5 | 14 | CASSYTPGGTEAFF
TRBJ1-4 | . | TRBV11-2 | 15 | CASSLGPGAEEKLFF
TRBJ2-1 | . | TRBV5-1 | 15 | CASRPTAETYNEQFF
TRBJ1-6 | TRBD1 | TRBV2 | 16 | CASTDGTATYNSPLHF
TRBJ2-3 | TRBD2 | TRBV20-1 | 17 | CSARDSAGTRGTDTQYF